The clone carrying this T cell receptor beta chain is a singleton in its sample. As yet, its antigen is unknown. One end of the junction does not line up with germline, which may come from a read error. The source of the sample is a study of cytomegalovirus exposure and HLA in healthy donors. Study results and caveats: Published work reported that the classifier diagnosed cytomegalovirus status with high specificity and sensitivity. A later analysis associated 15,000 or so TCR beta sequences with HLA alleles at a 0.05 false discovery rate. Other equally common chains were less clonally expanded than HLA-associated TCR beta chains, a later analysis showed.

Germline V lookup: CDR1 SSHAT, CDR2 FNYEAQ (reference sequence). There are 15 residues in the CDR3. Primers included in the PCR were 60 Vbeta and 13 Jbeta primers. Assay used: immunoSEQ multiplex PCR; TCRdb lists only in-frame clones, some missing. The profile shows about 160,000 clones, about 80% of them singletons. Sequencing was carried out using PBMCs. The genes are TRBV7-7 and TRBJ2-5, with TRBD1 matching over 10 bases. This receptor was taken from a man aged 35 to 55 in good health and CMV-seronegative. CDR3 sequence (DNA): TGTGCTAGCAGCTTAGGGACAGGGGTCCAAGAGACCCAGTACTTC. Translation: CASSLGTGVQETQYF.